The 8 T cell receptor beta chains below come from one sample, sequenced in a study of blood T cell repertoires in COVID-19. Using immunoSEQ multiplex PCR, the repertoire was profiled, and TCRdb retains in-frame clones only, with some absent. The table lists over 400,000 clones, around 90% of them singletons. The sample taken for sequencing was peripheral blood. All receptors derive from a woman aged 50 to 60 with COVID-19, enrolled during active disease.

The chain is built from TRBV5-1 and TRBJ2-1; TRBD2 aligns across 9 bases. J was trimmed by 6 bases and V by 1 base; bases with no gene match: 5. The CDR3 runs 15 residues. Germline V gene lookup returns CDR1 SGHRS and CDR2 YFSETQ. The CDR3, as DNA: TGCGCCAGCAGCTTGAGTATGCGGGGGGGCAATGAGCAGTTCTTC. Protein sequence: CASSLSMRGGNEQFF.

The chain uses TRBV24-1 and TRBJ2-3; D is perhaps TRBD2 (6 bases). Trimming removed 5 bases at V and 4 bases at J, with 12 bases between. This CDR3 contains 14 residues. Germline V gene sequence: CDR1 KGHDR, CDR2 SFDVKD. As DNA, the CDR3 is TGTGCCACCAGTGGTGACCGGAGGGCAGATACGCAGTATTTT. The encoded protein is CATSGDRRADTQYF.

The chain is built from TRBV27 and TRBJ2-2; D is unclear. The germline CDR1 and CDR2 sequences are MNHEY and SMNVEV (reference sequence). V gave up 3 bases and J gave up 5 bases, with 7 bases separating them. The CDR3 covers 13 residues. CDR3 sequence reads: CASSFRRTGELFF. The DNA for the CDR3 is TGTGCCAGCAGTTTCAGGCGAACCGGGGAGCTGTTTTTT.

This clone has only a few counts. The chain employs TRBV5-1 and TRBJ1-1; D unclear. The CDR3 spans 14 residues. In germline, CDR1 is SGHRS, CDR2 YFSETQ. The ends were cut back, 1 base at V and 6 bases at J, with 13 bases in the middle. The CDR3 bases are TGCGCCAGCAGCTTGACGGCTGATGGAGCTGAAGCTTTCTTT. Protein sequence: CASSLTADGAEAFF.

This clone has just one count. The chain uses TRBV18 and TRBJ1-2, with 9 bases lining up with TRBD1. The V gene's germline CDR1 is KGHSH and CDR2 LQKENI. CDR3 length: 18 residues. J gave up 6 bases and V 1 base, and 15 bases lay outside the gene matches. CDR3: CASSPRFPPGQGVDGYTF. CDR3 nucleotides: TGTGCCAGCTCACCACGGTTCCCACCGGGACAGGGAGTGGATGGCTACACCTTC.

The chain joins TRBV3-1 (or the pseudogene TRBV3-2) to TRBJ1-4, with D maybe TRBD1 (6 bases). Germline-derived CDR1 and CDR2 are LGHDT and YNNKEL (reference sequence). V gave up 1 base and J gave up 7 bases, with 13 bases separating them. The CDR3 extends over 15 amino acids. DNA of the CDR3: TGTGCCAGCAGCCAAGGTACAGGGCATGGTGAAAAACTGTTTTTT. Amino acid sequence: CASSQGTGHGEKLFF.

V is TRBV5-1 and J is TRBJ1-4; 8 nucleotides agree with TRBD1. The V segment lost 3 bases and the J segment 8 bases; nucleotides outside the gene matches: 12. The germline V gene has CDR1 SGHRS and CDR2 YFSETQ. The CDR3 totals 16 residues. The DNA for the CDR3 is TGCGCCAGCAGCTATAATGCCGCGACAGGGGAGGAAAAACTGTTTTTT. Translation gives CASSYNAATGEEKLFF.

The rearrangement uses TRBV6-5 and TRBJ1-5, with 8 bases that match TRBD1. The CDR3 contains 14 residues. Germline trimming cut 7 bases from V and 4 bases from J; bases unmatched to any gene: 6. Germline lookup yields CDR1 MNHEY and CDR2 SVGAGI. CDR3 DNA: TGTGCCAGCATTACAGGGGGTTTGAATCAGCCCCAGCATTTT. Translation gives CASITGGLNQPQHF.